The rows below give T cell receptor beta chains drawn from one sample of a study of cytomegalovirus exposure and HLA in healthy donors. Method: immunoSEQ multiplex PCR; TCRdb's copy keeps in-frame clones and lacks some. The top ten hold approximately 1% of the sample, which has about 98,000 clones, about 94% seen once. The source material was PBMCs. These receptors were taken from a woman aged 18-29 years in good health and CMV-seronegative. Both conserved end residues are part of each CDR3. The D gene is left open where the match is weak. The size of a clone is reported for some rows only, either as once, few or many, or as a class for expanded clones.

DNA,CDR3,V,J,size,D
TGTGCCAGCAGTTTAGTCGGCACAGATACGCAGTATTTT,CASSLVGTDTQYF,TRBV27,TRBJ2-3,once,.
TGTGCCAGCAGCGTAGAGGGACTAGCGGTCACAGATACGCAGTATTTT,CASSVEGLAVTDTQYF,TRBV9,TRBJ2-3,.,TRBD2
TGTGCCTGGAGTGGCGGGACGGAAAAACTGTTTTTT,CAWSGGTEKLFF,TRBV30,TRBJ1-4,.,.
TGTGTTTCGCAACGTGGGGGGCTAGCGGGAGGGCCCTACGAGCAGTACTTC,CVSQRGGLAGGPYEQYF,TRBV5-5,TRBJ2-7,.,TRBD2
TGTGCTAGCAGCCCCGCCGGGGATCCCAAGCAGTACTTC,CASSPAGDPKQYF,TRBV7-7,TRBJ2-7,few,.
TGCGCCAGCAGCTTAAGCCGAGGGTCGCAAGAGACCCAGTACTTC,CASSLSRGSQETQYF,TRBV5-1,TRBJ2-5,.,.
TGTGCCAGCAGCTCACAGGGGCAGGTCAATGAGCAGTTCTTC,CASSSQGQVNEQFF,TRBV7-8,TRBJ2-1,.,TRBD1
TGTGCCAGTAGTATTAAACCTTCCGGGGGAGGCAATCAGCCCCAGCATTTT,CASSIKPSGGGNQPQHF,TRBV19,TRBJ1-5,once,.
TGCGCCAGCAGCCCCCTACAGGGGGGAGACACTGAAGCTTTCTTT,CASSPLQGGDTEAFF,TRBV4-1,TRBJ1-1,.,TRBD1
TGTGCCAGCAGTGAGGAGGCTTCCAGTGAAAAACTGTTTTTT,CASSEEASSEKLFF,TRBV2,TRBJ1-4,.,.
TGTGCCAGCGAGAGGTCGACAGGACCCTATTCTAGCACAGATACGCAGTATTTT,CASERSTGPYSSTDTQYF,TRBV9,TRBJ2-3,.,.
TGTGCCAGCAGTAGTTCCCCTTTGGTTGCTAGCAGAAACTATGGCTACACCTTC,CASSSSPLVASRNYGYTF,TRBV28,TRBJ1-2,.,.
TGTGCCAGCAGAACTAGCGGGGGGATGAATGAGCAGTTCTTC,CASRTSGGMNEQFF,TRBV6-5,TRBJ2-1,.,TRBD2
TGTGCCAATTCGGGACTTCGGACAGATACGCAGTATTTT,CANSGLRTDTQYF,TRBV7-9,TRBJ2-3,.,.
TGTGCCAGCACTCTGGCAGGGCTCTATGGCTACACCTTC,CASTLAGLYGYTF,TRBV11-2,TRBJ1-2,.,.
TGTGCCAGCAGTCCCTACTCTGGGGGCAGAGACTACGAGCAGTACTTC,CASSPYSGGRDYEQYF,TRBV27,TRBJ2-7,.,.
TGCGCCAGCAGCCAATCCTTCGGACAGGGGAGTCAGACCCAGTACTTC,CASSQSFGQGSQTQYF,TRBV4-3,TRBJ2-5,.,TRBD1
TGTGCCTGGAGTGACACATCGACAGGGTTTGGTGAAAAACTGTTTTTT,CAWSDTSTGFGEKLFF,TRBV30,TRBJ1-4,.,TRBD1
TGCGCCAGTTCCGGAGGGCTTGGCACAGATACGCAGTATTTT,CASSGGLGTDTQYF,TRBV5-1,TRBJ2-3,.,.
TGTGCCAGCAGCTTAGAGGGGACAGCCTTCTACGAGCAGTACTTC,CASSLEGTAFYEQYF,TRBV7-8,TRBJ2-7,.,TRBD1
TGTGCCAGCAGTGAACCCGACACGTGGCGTGGCTACACCTTC,CASSEPDTWRGYTF,TRBV2,TRBJ1-2,.,.
TGTGCCAGTAGTAGGGGACAGGGGGTCCACGAGCAGTACTTC,CASSRGQGVHEQYF,TRBV19,TRBJ2-7,.,TRBD1
TGTGCCATCAGTGCCTCGACAGGGGGCTATGGCTATGGCTACACCTTC,CAISASTGGYGYGYTF,TRBV10-3,TRBJ1-2,once,TRBD1
TGTGCCAGTAGTATGTTCGGGACAGGGGACGCGGGTCGGCCCCAGCATTTT,CASSMFGTGDAGRPQHF,TRBV19,TRBJ1-5,.,TRBD1
TGCGCCAGTCGGACTAGCGGGGGTGGTGAGCAGTACTTC,CASRTSGGGEQYF,TRBV5-1,TRBJ2-7,.,TRBD2
TGTGCCAGCAGCCCCACATCCTACGAGCAGTACTTC,CASSPTSYEQYF,TRBV11-3,TRBJ2-7,.,.
TGTGCCAGCAAAACCTCGGCTGGAAACACCATATATTTT,CASKTSAGNTIYF,TRBV6-6,TRBJ1-3,.,.
TGTGCCAGCAGCCTCTTCACCGGGACAGGGGCCGGGACTGGAAACACCATATATTTT,CASSLFTGTGAGTGNTIYF,TRBV7-9,TRBJ1-3,.,TRBD1
TGTGCCAGCAGCGTAGGCGGGAGAATGATTTCCGGGGAGCTGTTTTTT,CASSVGGRMISGELFF,TRBV9,TRBJ2-2,.,TRBD2
TGTGCCAGCTCACCACTAGCGGGTAACAATGAGCAGTTCTTC,CASSPLAGNNEQFF,TRBV18,TRBJ2-1,.,TRBD2
TGTGCCAGTAGTATCACAGTTGGGCAAGAGACCCAGTACTTC,CASSITVGQETQYF,TRBV19,TRBJ2-5,.,.
TGTGCCAGCAGTGAACTCCAGGTTGGCCCCCTTGATGAAAAACTGTTTTTT,CASSELQVGPLDEKLFF,TRBV25-1,TRBJ1-4,.,.
TGTGCCAGCAGCTCGACGACTAAAAGCATTCAGTACTTC,CASSSTTKSIQYF,TRBV5-6,TRBJ2-4,.,.
TGTGCCAGCAGCCCATCCGGGGGGCGAGGTGGCTACACCTTC,CASSPSGGRGGYTF,TRBV7-9,TRBJ1-2,.,.
TGTGCCAGCAGTTCCGGGGGGGCGGGAGATACGCAGTATTTT,CASSSGGAGDTQYF,TRBV6-6,TRBJ2-3,.,TRBD2
TGTGCCAGCAGTCCAAGAGGGCCCTATGGCTACACCTTC,CASSPRGPYGYTF,TRBV28,TRBJ1-2,.,.
TGTGCCAGCAGCCCAGGGGCGGTTCAGTACTTC,CASSPGAVQYF,TRBV2,TRBJ2-7,once,.
TGTGCCAGCAGCACTAAACAGGAGAACACTGAAGCTTTCTTT,CASSTKQENTEAFF,TRBV11-2,TRBJ1-1,.,.